This T cell receptor beta chain was recorded in a study of chemoradiotherapy in HPV16-positive cancers. The protocol was immunoSEQ multiplex PCR, while the TCRdb copy is restricted to in-frame clones and leaves out a portion. The sample shows around 1,700 clones, about 80% of them seen only once. J was trimmed by 1 base and V by 4 bases; bases with no gene match: 3. This CDR3 comprises 15 residues. The germline V gene has CDR1 ENHRY and CDR2 SYGVKD. Sequences were derived from tumor tissue, sampled from a patient who underwent chemoradiotherapy. The sequence came from a human donor with HPV-associated anogenital cancer. The chain joins TRBV10-3 to TRBJ2-1, with 8 bases that match TRBD2. The chain's CDR3 is CAISGAGGSYNEQFF. CDR3 nucleotides: TGTGCCATCAGTGGGGCGGGAGGATCCTACAATGAGCAGTTCTTC.